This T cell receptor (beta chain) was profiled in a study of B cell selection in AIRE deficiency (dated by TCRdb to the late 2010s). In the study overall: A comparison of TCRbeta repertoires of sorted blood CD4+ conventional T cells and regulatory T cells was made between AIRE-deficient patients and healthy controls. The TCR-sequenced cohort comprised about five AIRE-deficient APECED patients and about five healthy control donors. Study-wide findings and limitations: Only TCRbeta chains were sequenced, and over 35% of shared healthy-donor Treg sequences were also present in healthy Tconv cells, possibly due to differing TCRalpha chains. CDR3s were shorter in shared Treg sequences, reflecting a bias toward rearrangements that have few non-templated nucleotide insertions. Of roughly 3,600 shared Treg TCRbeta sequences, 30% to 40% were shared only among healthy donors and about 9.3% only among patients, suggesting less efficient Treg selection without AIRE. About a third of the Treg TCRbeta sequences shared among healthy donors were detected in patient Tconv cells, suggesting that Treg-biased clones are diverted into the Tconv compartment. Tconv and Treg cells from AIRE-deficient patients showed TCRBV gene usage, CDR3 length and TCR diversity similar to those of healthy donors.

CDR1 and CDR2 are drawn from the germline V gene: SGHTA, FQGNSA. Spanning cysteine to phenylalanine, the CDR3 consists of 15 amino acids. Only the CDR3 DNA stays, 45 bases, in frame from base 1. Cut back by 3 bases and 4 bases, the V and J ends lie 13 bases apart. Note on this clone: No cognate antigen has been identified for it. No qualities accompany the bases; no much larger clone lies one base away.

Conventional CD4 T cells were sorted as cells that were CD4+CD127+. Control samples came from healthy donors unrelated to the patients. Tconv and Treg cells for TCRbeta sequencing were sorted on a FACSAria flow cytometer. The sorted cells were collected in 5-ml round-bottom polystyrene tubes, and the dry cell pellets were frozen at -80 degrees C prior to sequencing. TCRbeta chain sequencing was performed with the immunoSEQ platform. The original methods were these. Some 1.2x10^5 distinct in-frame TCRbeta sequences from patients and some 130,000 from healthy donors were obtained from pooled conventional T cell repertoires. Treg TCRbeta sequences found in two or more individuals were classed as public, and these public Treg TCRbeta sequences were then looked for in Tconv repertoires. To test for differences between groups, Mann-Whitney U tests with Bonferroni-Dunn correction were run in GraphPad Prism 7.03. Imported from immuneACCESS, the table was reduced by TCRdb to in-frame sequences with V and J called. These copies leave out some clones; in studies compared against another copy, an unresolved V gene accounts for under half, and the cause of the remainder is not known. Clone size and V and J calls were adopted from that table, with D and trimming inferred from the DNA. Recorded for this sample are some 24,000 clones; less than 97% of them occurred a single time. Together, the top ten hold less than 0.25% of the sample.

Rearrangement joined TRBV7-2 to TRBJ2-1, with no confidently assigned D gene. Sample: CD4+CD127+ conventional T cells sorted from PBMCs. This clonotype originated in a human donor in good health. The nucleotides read TGTGCCAGCAGCTTCGGCCCACCGACATACAATGAGCAGTTCTTC. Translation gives CASSFGPPTYNEQFF. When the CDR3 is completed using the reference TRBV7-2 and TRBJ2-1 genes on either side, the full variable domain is GAGVSQSPSNKVTEKGKDVELRCDPISGHTALYWYRQSLGQGLEFLIYFQGNSAPDKSGLPSDRFSAERTGGSVSTLTIQRTQQEDSAVYLCASSFGPPTYNEQFFGPGTRLTVL.